The 21 T cell receptor beta chains below come from one sample, sequenced in a study of blood T cell repertoires in COVID-19. The assay was immunoSEQ multiplex PCR, and TCRdb's table has in-frame clones only and misses some. In the table there are around 210,000 clones, approximately 85% of which are singletons. The sample consisted of peripheral blood. These receptors all stem from a man aged 50-59 years with COVID-19, enrolled during active disease.

V usage is TRBV3-1 (or the pseudogene TRBV3-2) and J usage is TRBJ2-5; D is ambiguous. V was trimmed by 0 bases and J by 1 base, leaving 9 bases between them. Germline V gene lookup returns CDR1 LGHDT and CDR2 YNNKEL (reference sequence). The CDR3 is 15 amino acids. The CDR3 DNA reads TGTGCCAGCAGCCAAGACTGGGCAAGCCAAGAGACCCAGTACTTC. This encodes CASSQDWASQETQYF.

This clone was picked up many times. The chain combines TRBV9 with TRBJ2-1; TRBD2 matches at 7 bases. Germline values: CDR1 SGDLS, CDR2 YYNGEE. The CDR3 has 15 amino acids. Trimming at V came to 0 bases and at J to 6 bases, leaving 6 bases not matched to a gene. The CDR3 spells CASSVESGGPNEQFF. The CDR3 DNA follows: TGTGCCAGCAGCGTAGAGTCGGGGGGTCCCAATGAGCAGTTCTTC.

The chain links TRBV7-9 to TRBJ2-3; 9 bases map to TRBD2. The CDR3 length is 18 residues. Germline lookup yields CDR1 SEHNR and CDR2 FQNEAQ (reference sequence). J gave up 3 bases and V 3 bases, and 13 bases lay outside the gene matches. In DNA form, the CDR3 reads TGTGCCAGCAGCTTCGGGGGTAGCGGGGGTCTACTAACAGATACGCAGTATTTT. Protein: CASSFGGSGGLLTDTQYF.

Only a few counts were recorded for this clone. V and J are TRBV27 and TRBJ1-5; a weak D match, TRBD1 (5 bases). The CDR3 totals 13 residues. Germline V CDR1 and CDR2: MNHEY, SMNVEV (reference sequence). V lost 4 bases to trimming and J lost 5 bases, with 9 bases between them. DNA of the CDR3: TGTGCCAGCAGTTACGCAGGGCATCAGCCCCAGCATTTT. This encodes CASSYAGHQPQHF.

The rearrangement uses TRBV3-1 (or the pseudogene TRBV3-2) and TRBJ2-5; the D gene is possibly TRBD1 (5 bases). The germline gives CDR1 LGHDT, CDR2 YNNKEL (reference sequence). V was pared by 4 bases and J by 3 bases, with 9 bases between. CDR3 length: 13 amino acids. Here the CDR3 DNA reads TGTGCCAGCAGCCTTGCAGGGAAAGAGACCCAGTACTTC. This gives the protein CASSLAGKETQYF.

V and J are TRBV18 and TRBJ2-3, with D perhaps TRBD1 (5 bases). Germline-derived CDR1 and CDR2 are KGHSH and LQKENI. Trimming shortened V by 6 bases and J by 2 bases, and 12 bases separated the two germline ends. The CDR3 loop spans 14 amino acids. CDR3 sequence reads: CASSGLGVTDTQYF. As DNA, the CDR3 is TGTGCCAGCTCGGGGCTCGGAGTCACAGATACGCAGTATTTT.

The chain couples TRBV30 to TRBJ2-3; maybe TRBD2 (7 bases). CDR3 size: 15 residues. The germline CDR1 and CDR2 sequences are GTSNPN and SVGIG (reference sequence). V was trimmed by 2 bases and J by 3 bases, leaving 15 bases between them. CDR3 loop: CAWSLGGGGTDTQYF. In DNA form, the CDR3 reads TGTGCCTGGAGTCTGGGGGGCGGGGGAACAGATACGCAGTATTTT.

The rearrangement links TRBV27 to TRBJ1-2, with a possible D match to TRBD1 (6 bases). Between the trimmed V and J ends, which lost 3 bases and 3 bases, there was a span of 8 bases. The CDR3 extends over 13 amino acids. Germline loops: CDR1 MNHEY, CDR2 SMNVEV (reference sequence). The CDR3 loop reads CASSFAGDYGYTF. The CDR3 DNA sequence: TGTGCCAGCAGTTTCGCAGGGGACTATGGCTACACCTTC.

The chain combines TRBV11-3 with TRBJ2-1; tentatively, D is TRBD1 (6 bases). V lost 6 bases and J 8 bases, leaving 17 bases between the germline ends. The CDR3 runs 14 residues. CDR1 is SGHNT and CDR2 is YENEEA in the germline V gene. The CDR3 loop reads CASSPGHGVDEQFF. The CDR3 nucleotides read TGTGCCAGCAGTCCGGGACACGGGGTGGATGAGCAGTTCTTC.

The rearrangement joins TRBV5-1 to TRBJ2-7; D perhaps matches TRBD1 (5 bases). The CDR3 loop spans 14 amino acids. Trimming stripped 3 bases from V and 0 bases from J, with 10 bases between. Germline assignment: CDR1 SGHRS and CDR2 YFSETQ. The CDR3 nucleotides are TGCGCCAGCAGCTGGGGCACGGCCTCCTACGAGCAGTACTTC. Its translation: CASSWGTASYEQYF.

The table lists this clone with a few counts. The chain has TRBV24-1 and TRBJ2-5, with 7 bases lining up with TRBD1. V shed 4 bases, J shed 7 bases, and the junction held 8 bases outside the gene matches. CDR3 length: 14 amino acids. The germline V gene encodes CDR1 KGHDR and CDR2 SFDVKD. The CDR3 loop reads CATSDPAPGGTQYF. In DNA form, the CDR3 reads TGTGCCACCAGTGACCCAGCCCCAGGGGGGACCCAGTACTTC.

This chain uses TRBV7-2 with TRBJ1-4, with 8 bases that match TRBD1. Germline CDR1 is SGHTA and CDR2 is FQGNSA. V lost 2 bases and J lost 2; bases outside the gene matches: 1. CDR3 length: 15 residues. Here the CDR3 reads CASSLNRGTNEKLFF. The DNA of the CDR3 is TGTGCCAGCAGCTTAAACAGGGGGACTAATGAAAAACTGTTTTTT.

The chain recombines TRBV29-1 with TRBJ1-2; 11 bases line up with TRBD1. Trimming cost V 7 bases and J 2 bases; bases outside gene matches: 3. CDR3 length: 13 amino acids. The germline V gene has CDR1 SQVTM and CDR2 ANQGSEA. The CDR3 nucleotides read TGCAGCGCTGGACAGGGGGCGAACTATGGCTACACCTTC. This sequence encodes CSAGQGANYGYTF.

The gene calls are TRBV19 and TRBJ1-4; TRBD1 is a possible D gene (6 bases). Germline V gene lookup returns CDR1 LNHDA and CDR2 SQIVND (reference sequence). The CDR3 covers 14 residues. V dropped 6 bases and J dropped 4 bases, with 12 bases sitting between them. CDR3 residues: CASRPGDRNEKLFF. The CDR3 DNA reads as TGTGCCAGTAGGCCAGGGGATCGTAATGAAAAACTGTTTTTT.

The chain employs TRBV4-3 and TRBJ2-2; a weak D match, TRBD1 (5 bases). The V end was cut by 0 bases, the J end by 5 bases, with 7 bases between. Germline CDR1 LGHNA, CDR2 YSLEER. This CDR3 contains 14 residues. CDR3 coding DNA: TGCGCCAGCAGCCAAGATCAGGGTACCGGGGAGCTGTTTTTT. It encodes CASSQDQGTGELFF.

The V call is TRBV6-1, the J call TRBJ1-3, with D unclear. This CDR3 comprises 14 residues. V was clipped by 3 bases and J by 4 bases, with 10 bases between them. Per the germline V gene, CDR1 is MNHNS and CDR2 is SASEGT. The CDR3 nucleotides are TGTGCCAGCAGTGAGAGATTGAACGGAAACACCATATATTTT. It translates to CASSERLNGNTIYF.

The CDR3 coding sequence is TGTGCCAGCAGTTACTTTTCGGACAGGGCCCCGCTGTATCAGCCCCAGCATTTT. Translation gives CASSYFSDRAPLYQPQHF. This chain uses TRBV6-2 or TRBV6-3 with TRBJ1-5, with 8 bases lining up with TRBD1. There are 18 residues in the CDR3. Germline V gene data show CDR1 as MNHEY and CDR2 as SVGEGT. V lost 1 base and J lost 5; bases outside the gene matches: 13.

The chain carries TRBV4-1 and TRBJ2-7; D perhaps matches TRBD2 (5 bases). Germline CDR1 reads MGHRA; CDR2 reads YSYEKL. The CDR3 runs 15 residues. With 1 base removed from V and 5 bases from J, the gap between germline ends came to 15 bases. DNA for the CDR3: TGCGCCAGCAGCCAAGTATACCCCCCGGGGAACGAGCAGTACTTC. Its protein is CASSQVYPPGNEQYF.

The chain couples TRBV19 to TRBJ1-5; 7 bases agree with TRBD1. V gave up 5 bases and J gave up 0 bases; unmatched junction bases: 13. Germline V lookup: CDR1 LNHDA, CDR2 SQIVND (reference sequence). The CDR3 is 18 amino acids. The CDR3 bases are TGTGCCAGTAGTTCCCCGGGACAGAGAACATATAGCAATCAGCCCCAGCATTTT. As protein: CASSSPGQRTYSNQPQHF.

The DNA for the CDR3 is TGTGCCAGCAGCCCACCGGAGGGAAGGTGGAACACTGAAGCTTTCTTT. Protein sequence: CASSPPEGRWNTEAFF. The genes are TRBV3-1 (or the pseudogene TRBV3-2) and TRBJ1-1; D not certain. The germline CDR1 and CDR2 sequences are LGHDT and YNNKEL (reference sequence). V lost 4 bases and J lost 1, with 16 bases in between. The CDR3 is 16 amino acids.

This chain uses TRBV30 with TRBJ2-7; D unclear. Per germline, CDR1 GTSNPN and CDR2 SVGIG (reference sequence). The CDR3 has 11 residues. Trimming left V 1 base short and J 4 bases short, with 5 bases between. CDR3 nucleotide sequence: TGTGCCTGGAGTGCCCGGTACGAGCAGTACTTC. Translated, it gives CAWSARYEQYF.